This TCR beta chain originates from a study of blood T cells in healthy people across ages. Study results and caveats: Diversity estimates drawn from one million T cells were deemed underestimates.

Primers used in a second PCR of about 6 to 12 cycles were a sample-barcoded 5' primer and a J-beta primer mix. Every sample returned 2.5 million or more CDR3-containing paired-end reads. TCRdb independently ran MiXCR on the 5' RACE reads; one entry per CDR3 protein. The sample records under 2,000,000 distinct CDR3 sequences, just under 50% being singletons. With respect to this clonotype: Its antigen remains unidentified.

Looked up from germline, CDR1 is DFQATT and CDR2 is SNEGSKA (reference sequence). This CDR3 has 16 residues. V was trimmed by 2 bases and J by 0 bases, leaving 17 bases between them. V gene TRBV20-1 combines with J gene TRBJ2-7; TRBD1 is a possible D gene (6 bases). The sequencing input was blood. The receptor's source is a woman in her thirties or forties in good health. The CDR3 nucleotides read TGCAGTGCTAGACCTTTCACAGGGAACCCCTCCTACGAGCAGTACTTC. Its protein is CSARPFTGNPSYEQYF.